The clone carrying this TCR beta chain has a count of ten or more. Its matching antigen is unknown. The source of the sample is a study of CD8 T cells in ankylosing spondylitis. TCRdb fed the 5' RACE reads into MiXCR, producing one record per CDR3 protein. The sample consists of about 210,000 distinct CDR3 sequences, about 7% of them appearing once. Study-level points and caveats: In ankylosing spondylitis blood, a motif of roughly 8 highly homologous TCR beta variants appeared characteristic.

The sample taken for sequencing was blood, either unsorted or a sorted T cell fraction (not recorded which). This TCR was sampled from a male donor with ankylosing spondylitis.

CDR3 residues: CAVTGSGVTDTQYF. The CDR3 nucleotides are TGTGCCGTAACGGGTAGCGGGGTGACAGATACGCAGTATTTT. V usage is TRBV6-1 and J usage is TRBJ2-3, with TRBD2 identical over 8 bases. V gave up 11 bases and J gave up 3 bases; unmatched junction bases: 10. This CDR3 comprises 14 residues. CDR1 is MNHNS and CDR2 is SASEGT in the germline V gene.